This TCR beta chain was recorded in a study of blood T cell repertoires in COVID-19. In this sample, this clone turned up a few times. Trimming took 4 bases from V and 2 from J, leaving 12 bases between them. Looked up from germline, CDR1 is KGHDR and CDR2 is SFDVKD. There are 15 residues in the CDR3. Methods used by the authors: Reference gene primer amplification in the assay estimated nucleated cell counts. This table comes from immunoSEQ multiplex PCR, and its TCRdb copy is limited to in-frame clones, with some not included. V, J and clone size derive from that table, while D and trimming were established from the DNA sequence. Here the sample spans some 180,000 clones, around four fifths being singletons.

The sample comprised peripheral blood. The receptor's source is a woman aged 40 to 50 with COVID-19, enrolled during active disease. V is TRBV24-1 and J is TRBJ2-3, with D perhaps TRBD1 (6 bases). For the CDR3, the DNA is TGTGCCACCAGTGACCCCGGACAGTCCACAGATACGCAGTATTTT. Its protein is CATSDPGQSTDTQYF.